What follows is one T cell receptor (beta chain) and its context. V lost 8 bases, J lost 2 bases, and 12 bases lay in between. CDR1 MDHEN and CDR2 SYDVKM come from the germline V gene. The CDR3 covers 14 residues. The sample is drawn from a study of blood T cell repertoires in COVID-19. In the study overall: The United States, Italy and Spain supplied acute and convalescent COVID-19 samples. Sources were T cells, B-cell-depleted T cells, or PBMCs; the material itself was cDNA or gDNA.

Sequencing used immunoSEQ multiplex PCR; TCRdb keeps in-frame clones, though not all of them. The sample has about 74,000 clones, about 83% seen once. Sequencing was performed on peripheral blood. The chain uses TRBV28 and TRBJ2-2; possibly TRBD2 for D (5 bases). The sequence derives from a man in his 70s with acute or convalescent COVID-19. The CDR3 is CASDKGVNTGELFF. The CDR3 DNA follows: TGTGCCAGCGATAAGGGAGTTAACACCGGGGAGCTGTTTTTT.